This TCR beta chain was sequenced during a study of cytomegalovirus exposure and HLA in healthy donors. CDR1 and CDR2 (germline): SGDLS, YYNGEE. The CDR3 totals 14 residues. Details on this clone: One junction end disagrees with the germline gene, perhaps due to a read error. Other DNA sequences within the sample encode an identical CDR3.

Amplification used 60 Vbeta primers and 13 Jbeta primers. Clones were read by immunoSEQ multiplex PCR, and TCRdb kept only the in-frame ones, dropping some. The data show about 200,000 clones, 75% to 85% seen once. The chain carries TRBV9 and TRBJ2-1; TRBD2 aligns across 8 bases. Sample: PBMCs. The TCR was taken from a woman between 45 and 65 years old in good health and CMV-seronegative. For the CDR3, the DNA is TGCGCCAGCAGAGAGAGCGGGAGCGGTAATGAGCAGTTCTTC. This gives the protein CASRESGSGNEQFF.